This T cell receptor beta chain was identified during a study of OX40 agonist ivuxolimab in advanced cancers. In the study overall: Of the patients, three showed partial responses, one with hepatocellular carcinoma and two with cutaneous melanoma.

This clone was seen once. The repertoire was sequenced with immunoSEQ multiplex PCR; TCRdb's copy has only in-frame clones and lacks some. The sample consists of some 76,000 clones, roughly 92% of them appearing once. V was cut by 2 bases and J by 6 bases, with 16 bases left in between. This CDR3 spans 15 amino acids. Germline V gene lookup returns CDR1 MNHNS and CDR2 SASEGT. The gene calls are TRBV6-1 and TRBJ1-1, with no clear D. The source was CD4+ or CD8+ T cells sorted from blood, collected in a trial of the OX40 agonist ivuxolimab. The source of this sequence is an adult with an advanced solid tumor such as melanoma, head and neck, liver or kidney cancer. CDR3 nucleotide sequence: TGTGCCAGCAGTGAAATAGGACTCGAGGTCGCTGAAGCTTTCTTT. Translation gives CASSEIGLEVAEAFF.